Reported below is one TCR beta chain. Its target is not known. One end of the junction does not line up with germline, which may come from a read error. There are 11 residues in the CDR3. The germline gives CDR1 GTSNPN, CDR2 SVGIG (reference sequence). Only in-frame clones appear in the TCRdb table, and some are missing; sequencing was by immunoSEQ multiplex PCR. Among about 97,000 clones listed, around 91% were seen once. The record originates from a study of graft-versus-host responses after intestinal transplantation. Overall study: Anti-thymocyte globulin induction was given to all recipients, followed by tacrolimus and steroids for roughly 3 years.

The clonotype comes from a human donor who was the organ donor for an intestinal transplant. The material was unstimulated CD4+ T cells sorted from spleen or lymph node cells, obtained before transplant. V and J are TRBV30 and TRBJ1-4; D is unresolved. The CDR3 DNA follows: TGTGCCTCTTTAGGAGGGAATCTTACTGTTTTT. Translating gives CASLGGNLTVF.